These 26 T cell receptor beta chains were sequenced from one sample in a study of blood T cell repertoires in COVID-19 (dated by TCRdb to the early 2020s). Library preparation was by the immunoSEQ multiplex PCR assay. Entries here come from immuneACCESS through TCRdb and include only in-frame sequences with V and J called. Some clones fail to appear in such tables; in the studies checked, an unresolved V gene covers under half of the shortfall, and the cause of the remainder is unknown. This sample is represented by about 160,000 clones; around 93% of them were singletons. Clones ranked in the top ten supply 4.8% of the sample. Sequencing input: peripheral blood. These receptor sequences come from a man between 25 and 39 years old with COVID-19, enrolled during active disease.

The chain couples TRBV6-6 to TRBJ2-7; 8 nucleotides align to TRBD1. From germline, CDR1 is MNHNY and CDR2 SVGAGI (reference sequence). This CDR3 contains 14 residues. J gave up 3 bases and V 4 bases, and 5 bases lay outside the gene matches. The CDR3 region has the DNA TGTGCCAGCAGTTTCGTCGGGACAGGCTACGAGCAGTACTTC. This translates into CASSFVGTGYEQYF.

V gene TRBV2 combines with J gene TRBJ1-6; D ambiguous. The CDR3 is 15 residues long. The V end was cut by 7 bases, the J end by 5 bases, with 15 bases between. Germline V gene lookup returns CDR1 SNHLY and CDR2 FYNNEI. The CDR3 region has the DNA TGTGCCAGCACCTTCGTCGGAGAAAATAATTCACCCCTCCACTTT. Amino acids: CASTFVGENNSPLHF.

The chain has TRBV7-3 and TRBJ1-3; D perhaps matches TRBD1 (6 bases). The V gene's germline CDR1 is SGHTA and CDR2 FQGTGA. The length of the CDR3 is 16 residues. Trimming removed 1 base from V and 0 bases from J, with 10 bases in between. The CDR3 DNA reads TGTGCCAGCAGCTTAAGACAGGTATGCTCTGGAAACACCATATATTTT. It codes for CASSLRQVCSGNTIYF.

This chain links TRBV9 with TRBJ1-4; D unresolved. CDR1 SGDLS and CDR2 YYNGEE come from the germline V gene. V lost 3 bases and J lost 5, with 11 bases in between. CDR3 size: 14 residues. CDR3 coding DNA: TGTGCCAGCAGCGGGGCCCCCTCGAATGAAAAACTGTTTTTT. This sequence encodes CASSGAPSNEKLFF.

The J gene is TRBJ2-7, the V gene TRBV6-5, with 8 bases identical to TRBD1. After removal of 0 bases from V and 2 bases from J, the junction contained 6 bases not matched to a gene. Germline CDR1 and CDR2: MNHEY and SVGAGI. The CDR3 consists of 16 residues. The CDR3 DNA reads TGTGCCAGCAGTTACTCGACAGGGGTATCAACCTACGAGCAGTACTTC. Protein: CASSYSTGVSTYEQYF.

This chain links TRBV28 with TRBJ1-1; D remains ambiguous. CDR3 length equals 14 residues. Germline CDR1 and CDR2: MDHEN and SYDVKM. Trimming removed 5 bases at V and 1 base at J, with 11 bases between. The CDR3 spells CASSPKQPNTEAFF. Here the CDR3 DNA reads TGTGCCAGCAGTCCAAAACAGCCGAACACTGAAGCTTTCTTT.

The rearrangement uses TRBV9 and TRBJ2-5; 8 nucleotides match TRBD1. V was pared by 2 bases and J by 5 bases, with 8 bases of the junction left unmatched. The CDR3 is made up of 15 amino acids. Germline V CDR1 and CDR2: SGDLS, YYNGEE. As DNA, the CDR3 is TGTGCCAGCAGCGTCACTCAGGGGGCCTGGGAGACCCAGTACTTC. It encodes CASSVTQGAWETQYF.

The chain has TRBV18 and TRBJ2-7; 10 bases are shared with TRBD1. CDR3 length: 15 residues. Germline CDR1 KGHSH, CDR2 LQKENI. The V gene end was trimmed by 1 base and the J gene end by 6 bases; junction bases not matched to a gene: 6. The CDR3 nucleotides read TGTGCCAGCTCACCACTTAGGGGGACAGGGGCCGAGCAGTACTTC. It specifies CASSPLRGTGAEQYF.

The genes are TRBV20-1 and TRBJ2-7; D is perhaps TRBD1 (6 bases). V lost 3 bases to trimming and J lost 2 bases, with 11 bases between them. The germline V gene has CDR1 DFQATT and CDR2 SNEGSKA (reference sequence). The CDR3 totals 13 residues. CDR3 nucleotides: TGCAGTGCTAGTCTAACAGGGCCCTACGAGCAGTACTTC. Translating it yields CSASLTGPYEQYF.

The chain is built from TRBV10-3 and TRBJ1-1; 9 bases fit TRBD1. V shed 3 bases and J 1 base; nucleotides not matched to a gene: 0. The CDR3 totals 14 residues. Germline V gene data show CDR1 as ENHRY and CDR2 as SYGVKD. The CDR3 coding sequence is TGTGCCATCAGTGAACAGGGGGCGAACACTGAAGCTTTCTTT. Translation: CAISEQGANTEAFF.

V usage is TRBV7-2 and J usage is TRBJ2-7, with D uncertain. The V end was cut by 5 bases, the J end by 1 base, with 15 bases between. Looked up from germline, CDR1 is SGHTA and CDR2 is FQGNSA. This CDR3 region has 15 residues. CDR3 amino acids: CASSPRLGTSYEQYF. CDR3 nucleotides: TGTGCCAGCAGCCCCCGTCTGGGCACGTCCTACGAGCAGTACTTC.

The rearrangement uses TRBV6-5 and TRBJ1-6, with TRBD1 matching over 7 bases. The CDR3 is 14 residues long. Per germline, CDR1 MNHEY and CDR2 SVGAGI. J was trimmed by 10 bases and V by 6 bases; bases with no gene match: 9. The CDR3 coding sequence is TGTGCCAGCAGCAGAGGGGGCCAAGAATCACCCCTCCACTTT. Translated: CASSRGGQESPLHF.

V gene TRBV4-2 combines with J gene TRBJ2-5; 10 bases map to TRBD2. CDR1 is LGHNA, CDR2 YNFKEQ, per germline. The V gene end was trimmed by 1 base and the J gene end by 4 bases; junction bases not matched to a gene: 6. The CDR3 extends over 16 amino acids. The DNA for the CDR3 is TGTGCCAGCAGCCAAGGGCTAGCGGGAGAAAGAGAGACCCAGTACTTC. This translates into CASSQGLAGERETQYF.

This chain uses TRBV24-1 with TRBJ2-7; TRBD2 aligns across 7 bases. Germline loops: CDR1 KGHDR, CDR2 SFDVKD. The trim removed 4 bases at V and 5 bases at J, leaving 13 bases unmatched. The CDR3 extends over 16 amino acids. DNA of the CDR3: TGTGCCACCAGTGACCCCTCGGACGGGGGGAGCAACGAGCAGTACTTC. It codes for CATSDPSDGGSNEQYF.

CDR3 DNA: TGTGCAAGTCGCCCACGACTAGCGCCTTTCCCCGACGAGCAGTACTTC. It translates to CASRPRLAPFPDEQYF. The rearrangement joins TRBV12-2 to TRBJ2-7; TRBD2 reflects the table's D call only, with no check against the DNA. TRBV12-2 represents a pseudogene. The CDR3 extends over 16 amino acids.

The chain combines TRBV6-1 with TRBJ1-1; D is ambiguous. The germline V gene has CDR1 MNHNS and CDR2 SASEGT. This CDR3 region has 15 residues. The ends were cut back, 2 bases at V and 8 bases at J, with 18 bases in the middle. CDR3 DNA: TGTGCCAGCAGTGAAAGGTGGCAGGTCAATACAGAAGCTTTCTTT. It encodes CASSERWQVNTEAFF.

This CDR3 reads CASSADRLSPLHF. DNA of the CDR3: TGCGCCAGCAGTGCTGACAGGCTTTCACCCCTCCACTTT. This chain joins TRBV10-1 and TRBJ1-6; perhaps TRBD1 as D (6 bases). V was pared by 4 bases and J by 9 bases, with 10 bases between. The germline CDR1 and CDR2 sequences are WNHNN and SYGVQD (reference sequence). The CDR3 runs 13 residues.

The rearrangement links TRBV5-6 to TRBJ2-5; 7 bases are a match to TRBD1. Germline values: CDR1 SGHDT, CDR2 YYEEEE. The CDR3 has 17 amino acids. Germline trimming cut 2 bases from V and 0 bases from J; bases unmatched to any gene: 10. In nucleotides, the CDR3 is TGTGCCAGCAGCTTCTTTTCAAACAGGGGAAACCAAGAGACCCAGTACTTC. Protein sequence: CASSFFSNRGNQETQYF.

This chain uses TRBV19 with TRBJ1-2, with 8 bases aligning to TRBD1. V shed 5 bases and J 6 bases; nucleotides not matched to a gene: 2. The CDR3 covers 12 residues. Germline CDR1 and CDR2: LNHDA and SQIVND (reference sequence). As DNA, the CDR3 is TGTGCCAGTAGTCCAGGGGGCAATGGCTACACCTTC. This translates into CASSPGGNGYTF.

V is TRBV5-4 and J is TRBJ2-2, with 9 bases that match TRBD1. This CDR3 comprises 15 residues. V lost 6 bases to trimming and J lost 3 bases; unmatched junction nucleotides: 6. Germline assignment: CDR1 SGHNT and CDR2 YYREEE (reference sequence). CDR3 sequence (DNA): TGTGCCAGCACCCAGACAGGGGGAGACACCGGGGAGCTGTTTTTT. This encodes CASTQTGGDTGELFF.

The chain has TRBV6-6 and TRBJ1-4; TRBD1 matches at 7 bases. The CDR3 extends over 14 amino acids. Germline CDR1 is MNHNY and CDR2 is SVGAGI (reference sequence). The V gene end was trimmed by 6 bases and the J gene end by 1 base; junction bases not matched to a gene: 2. The CDR3 coding sequence is TGTGCCAGCAGAGACAGGGTAACTAATGAAAAACTGTTTTTT. Its translation: CASRDRVTNEKLFF.

The V call is TRBV4-3, the J call TRBJ2-4; TRBD1 aligns across 7 bases. The germline CDR1 and CDR2 sequences are LGHNA and YSLEER. The CDR3 has 13 residues. The trim removed 0 bases at V and 12 bases at J, leaving 5 bases unmatched. The CDR3 sequence is CASSQDSGQYQYF. The CDR3 bases are TGCGCCAGCAGCCAAGATTCGGGACAGTATCAGTACTTC.

The chain is built from TRBV27 and TRBJ1-6; 7 positions match TRBD1. CDR3 size: 16 residues. Germline V lookup: CDR1 MNHEY, CDR2 SMNVEV (reference sequence). With V trimmed by 6 bases and J by 12 bases, 17 bases remained unmatched. The chain's CDR3 is CASSRLAGGPGGPLHF. CDR3 nucleotides: TGTGCCAGCAGCCGCCTCGCGGGGGGCCCAGGGGGACCCCTCCACTTT.

This clone was seen a few times. CDR3 sequence reads: CASSYSEGARTEAFF. As DNA, the CDR3 is TGTGCCAGCAGTTACTCGGAGGGGGCGCGAACTGAAGCTTTCTTT. This sequence joins TRBV6-5 and TRBJ1-1, with TRBD1 matching over 7 bases. CDR1 is MNHEY, CDR2 SVGAGI, per germline. V trimming: 0 bases; J trimming: 5 bases; junction bases outside the gene matches: 6. CDR3 length: 15 residues.

The chain recombines TRBV19 with TRBJ2-6; weak D call: TRBD2 (5 bases). This CDR3 has 13 amino acids. V was shortened by 6 bases and J by 5 bases, with 8 bases between the two germline ends. Germline-derived CDR1 and CDR2 are LNHDA and SQIVND (reference sequence). In DNA, the CDR3 is TGTGCCAGTAGCACGGGGTGGGCCAACGTCCTGACTTTC. It encodes CASSTGWANVLTF. The full variable domain, with the rest looked up from reference TRBV19 and TRBJ2-6, is DGGITQSPKYLFRKEGQNVTLSCEQNLNHDAMYWYRQDPGQGLRLIYYSQIVNDFQKGDIAEGYSVSREKKESFPLTVTSAQKNPTAFYLCASSTGWANVLTFGAGSRLTVL.

The chain uses TRBV5-6 and TRBJ2-7, with D perhaps matching TRBD1 (6 bases). Germline CDR1 reads SGHDT; CDR2 reads YYEEEE. This CDR3 comprises 16 residues. Trimming pared 0 bases from V and 1 base from J, leaving 14 bases between. CDR3 DNA: TGTGCCAGCAGCTTGGGACTTCGGGACATGTCCTACGAGCAGTACTTC. Its translation is CASSLGLRDMSYEQYF.